This T cell receptor beta chain was sequenced during a study of blood T cell repertoires in COVID-19. Study summary: Nucleic acid was either cDNA or gDNA, and it came from T cells, B-cell-depleted T cells, or PBMCs.

In germline, CDR1 is SGHTA, CDR2 FQGNSA. The CDR3 consists of 16 residues. Trimming stripped 1 base from V and 1 base from J, with 14 bases between. As processed by the authors: Amplification of reference gene primers provided the estimated nucleated cell counts. Sequencing was performed with immunoSEQ multiplex PCR; in TCRdb, only in-frame clones are kept and a portion is missing. The V and J calls and the clone size are those of that table, but D and trimming were determined from the DNA. The table shows around 220,000 clones, with nearly 90% occurring only once. V and J are TRBV7-2 and TRBJ2-7, with D tentatively TRBD2 (6 bases). Sequencing used peripheral blood. The sequence was collected from a woman aged 40 to 55 who had recovered from COVID-19. CDR3 in amino acids: CASSLDPGVPSYEQYF. Written as DNA, the CDR3 is TGTGCCAGCAGCTTAGATCCGGGGGTTCCTTCCTACGAGCAGTACTTC.